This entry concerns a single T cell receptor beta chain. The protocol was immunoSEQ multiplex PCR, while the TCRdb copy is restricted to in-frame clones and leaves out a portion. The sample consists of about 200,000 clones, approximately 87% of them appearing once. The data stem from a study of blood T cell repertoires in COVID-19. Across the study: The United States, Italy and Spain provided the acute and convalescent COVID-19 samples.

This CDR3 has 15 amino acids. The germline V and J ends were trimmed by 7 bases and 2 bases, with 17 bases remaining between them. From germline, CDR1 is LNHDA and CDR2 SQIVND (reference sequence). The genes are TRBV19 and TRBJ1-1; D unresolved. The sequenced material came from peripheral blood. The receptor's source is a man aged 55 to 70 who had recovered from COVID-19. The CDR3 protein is CASIFRGGGNTEAFF. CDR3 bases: TGTGCCAGTATCTTCCGGGGAGGCGGAAACACTGAAGCTTTCTTT. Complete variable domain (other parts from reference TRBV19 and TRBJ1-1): DGGITQSPKYLFRKEGQNVTLSCEQNLNHDAMYWYRQDPGQGLRLIYYSQIVNDFQKGDIAEGYSVSREKKESFPLTVTSAQKNPTAFYLCASIFRGGGNTEAFFGQGTRLTVV.